Sequencing of this T cell receptor beta chain was carried out in a study of shared clonotypes between healthy human individuals (dated by TCRdb to 2020 to 2021). A note on the overall study: Two women and a few men aged 18 to 49 years were included in the cohort. For each donor, CD4 naive and CD4 memory were each run on three plates, CD8 naive on two plates, and CD8 memory on one plate. The study deeply sequenced blood TCR repertoires of five healthy adults to estimate repertoire size and the extent of clonotype sharing between individuals. Different laboratories and diverse techniques were used to prepare libraries and sequence TCR repertoires, to increase sequencing depth and limit assay-specific biases. Each donor's leukapheresis produced roughly between roughly 0.94 and 9.5 billion PBMCs. The full study reports these points: Based on pairwise subsampling, the degree of clonotype sharing among donors was expected to be affected by sequencing depth. Higher generation probabilities were observed for clonotypes shared by all four sorted-subset donors than for non-shared clonotypes. Because the study included a small number of donors, the genetic and exposure-history diversity represented was limited. Sampling was restricted to blood, and TCR repertoires in tissue are likely to differ from TCR repertoires in blood. Estimated clonotype richness was generally larger for naive than for memory subsets. Approximately 4.8% of naive CD4, 3.5% of naive CD8, approximately 2.2% of memory CD4, and 0.35% to 0.5% of memory CD8 clonotypes were shared across several donors. Rarefaction of sorted-subset datasets indicated incomplete sequencing despite the large sequencing depth.

This clone has ten or more counts. No cognate antigen has been identified for it. Qualities for individual bases were not recorded, and no much larger clone is one base off. Healthy HIV-negative adults with no recently reported acute infections or vaccinations were included as donors. All donors were Caucasian adults living in Nashville, Tennessee, USA. CD4+ T cells were enriched by magnetic negative selection, after which naive cells were positively selected on CD45RA and the negative fraction was taken as the memory subset. Blood was collected by leukapheresis, and PBMCs were isolated by Ficoll-Histopaque density gradient centrifugation and then cryopreserved in liquid nitrogen vapor phase. Analytical flow cytometry was used to check the purity and quantity of every magnetically sorted T cell population. From each sorted fraction, genomic DNA was isolated and quantified by UV absorbance on a Nanodrop 2000c.

Using the deep immunoSEQ assay, multiplex PCR amplified TCR CDR3 regions from genomic DNA. Extracted genomic DNA from each cell subset was spread evenly across all wells of several immunoSEQ 96-well plates, with each plate serving as a replicate. For sorted subsets, approximately 200 ng of genomic DNA, equivalent to some 30,000 T cell genomes, went into each replicate PCR. Purified libraries were quantified with a Qubit 3.0 fluorometer, sized on a Bioanalyzer 2100, and re-quantified with the KAPA Library Quantification kit. Every immunoSEQ 96-well plate was sequenced on a dedicated single-read 150-cycle Illumina NextSeq 550 flow cell. On the authors' methods: Because only junctional sequences without quality scores were contained in the immunoSEQ output, filtering matching that applied to full-length reads could not be performed. To assign V/J genes and CDR3, sequences were annotated using PyIR, a Python wrapper for IgBLAST v1.9, with IMGT germline references. Reads were filtered out if the reads had weak V/J assignments (E-value above 1e-6), no CDR3, stop codons, out-of-frame junctions, or ambiguous translated residues. V3J clonotypes were defined as sequences sharing the same inferred V gene, J gene, and CDR3 amino acid sequence. The percentage overlap between two repertoires was calculated by dividing the number of shared unique clonotypes by the size of the smaller repertoire. RTK rarefaction, the Chao1 estimator, and Recon v2.1 estimates of unobserved clonotypes were used to assess repertoire richness. OLGA was used to compute generation probabilities for all TCRbeta clonotypes that the gDNA method yielded from a handful of donors. TCRdb carries this immuneACCESS record with in-frame sequences only. Its versions omit some clonotypes, under half of them owing to an unresolved V gene in the studies checked, with the rest unexplained. V and J calls and clone size follow that table, whereas D and trimming were derived from the DNA. For this sample the table gives about 2.5 million clones, of which 85% to 95% were detected only once. The ten largest clones represent 0.3% to 0.4% of the sample.

This clonotype was obtained from a man younger than 35 in good health. Some clones in this sample may be carry-over from other donors' samples. Specimen: naive CD4+ T cells from PBMCs. The cell subset or site label, read with the paper, signifies: CD45RA+ positively selected.

The CDR3 loop reads CASSLRDRFTDTQYF. The DNA is as follows: TGTGCCAGTAGCCTCCGGGACAGATTCACAGATACGCAGTATTTT. The chain employs TRBV19 and TRBJ2-3; TRBD1 agrees with 7 junctional bases. The CDR3 runs 15 residues from the cysteine to the phenylalanine. Only the CDR3 DNA stays, 45 bases, in frame from base 1. From the germline V gene (reference sequence), CDR1 is LNHDA and CDR2 is SQIVND. From V the trimming removes 6 bases and from J it removes 2 bases, while the gene matches leave 8 bases of the junction unaccounted for.